The 32 T cell receptor beta chains in this list originate from one sample, sequenced in a study of cytomegalovirus exposure and HLA in healthy donors. Primers included in the PCR were 60 Vbeta and 13 Jbeta primers. TCRdb's copy holds only in-frame clones and misses some; the assay was immunoSEQ multiplex PCR. This table holds roughly 71,000 clones, 70% to 80% found once. The sequenced sample was PBMCs. The receptor source for this set is a girl between 10 and 17 years old in good health and CMV-seropositive.

This clone was recorded once. V is TRBV7-6 and J is TRBJ2-7, with 9 bases identical to TRBD2. V shed 2 bases, J shed 3 bases, and the junction held 5 bases outside the gene matches. CDR1 and CDR2 (germline): SGHVS, FNYEAQ. The CDR3 is 15 amino acids. The CDR3 spells CASSLSQAGGYEQYF. The CDR3 coding sequence is TGTGCCAGCAGCTTATCTCAAGCGGGAGGCTACGAGCAGTACTTC.

This chain joins TRBV5-1 and TRBJ2-1; no clear D. V gave up 0 bases and J gave up 6 bases, with 16 bases separating them. The CDR3 covers 16 residues. The germline V gene has CDR1 SGHRS and CDR2 YFSETQ. The CDR3 region is CASSLARVGVGNEQFF. CDR3 DNA sequence: TGCGCCAGCAGCTTGGCTCGGGTTGGAGTTGGCAATGAGCAGTTCTTC.

V usage is TRBV4-3 and J usage is TRBJ1-3, with D possibly TRBD1 on 5 matching bases. The V end lost 0 bases, the J end lost 4 bases, and 7 bases lay between the germline ends. The CDR3 consists of 14 residues. The germline CDR1 and CDR2 sequences are LGHNA and YSLEER. The CDR3 bases are TGCGCCAGCAGCCAAGATGCAGGGGGAAACACCATATATTTT. This encodes CASSQDAGGNTIYF.

The V and J genes are TRBV30 and TRBJ2-7; 11 nucleotides line up with TRBD1. The germline gives CDR1 GTSNPN, CDR2 SVGIG (reference sequence). The CDR3 is 13 amino acids. Trimming removed 8 bases from V and 3 bases from J; junction bases left unmatched: 6. CDR3 nucleotides: TGTGCCCGGCAGGGACAGGGGGTCTACGAGCAGTACTTC. Translation: CARQGQGVYEQYF.

The rearrangement uses TRBV12-5 and TRBJ2-1, with unresolved D. Germline V CDR1 and CDR2: LGHNT, FRNRAP. Trimming left V 3 bases short and J 8 bases short, with 11 bases between. This CDR3 has 13 amino acids. The CDR3 DNA follows: TGTGCTAGTGGTTTAGGTGGGCCGTATGAGCAGTTCTTC. Encoded protein: CASGLGGPYEQFF.

Only one count was recorded for this clone. This chain connects TRBV12-5 to TRBJ2-5; D gene unclear. Germline V gene lookup returns CDR1 LGHNT and CDR2 FRNRAP. The CDR3 contains 19 residues. Trimming shortened V by 0 bases and J by 2 bases, and 22 bases separated the two germline ends. The CDR3 protein is CASGLVQGDLLNKQETQYF. The CDR3 nucleotides are TGTGCTAGTGGTTTGGTACAAGGAGACCTACTAAACAAGCAAGAGACCCAGTACTTC.

This chain connects TRBV7-2 to TRBJ2-3, with TRBD1 matching over 9 bases. Trimming took 7 bases from V and 4 from J; bases not matched to a gene: 12. Germline assignment: CDR1 SGHTA and CDR2 FQGNSA. The CDR3 is made up of 16 amino acids. The CDR3 protein is CASTLRGDRAADTQYF. The DNA of the CDR3 is TGTGCCAGCACCCTAAGGGGGGACAGGGCGGCAGATACGCAGTATTTT.

This sequence joins TRBV10-3 and TRBJ2-1, with 9 positions matching TRBD2. The germline V gene has CDR1 ENHRY and CDR2 SYGVKD. J lost 7 bases, V lost 6 bases, and 7 bases had no gene match. The CDR3 runs 14 residues. CDR3 amino acids: CAIRPGTSRNEQFF. CDR3 DNA sequence: TGTGCCATCAGACCCGGGACTAGCCGGAATGAGCAGTTCTTC.

The rearrangement joins TRBV28 to TRBJ2-7, with 7 bases aligning to TRBD2. CDR1 and CDR2 from the germline V gene are MDHEN and SYDVKM. The trim removed 3 bases at V and 4 bases at J, leaving 3 bases unmatched. The CDR3 contains 13 residues. The CDR3, as DNA: TGTGCCAGCAGTTTGGGGGGGTTGTACGAGCAGTACTTC. Protein: CASSLGGLYEQYF.

The rearrangement joins TRBV2 to TRBJ2-1, with a possible D match to TRBD2 (6 bases). Trimming cost V 1 base and J 0 bases, with 10 bases left between them. This CDR3 spans 16 amino acids. Germline V lookup: CDR1 SNHLY, CDR2 FYNNEI. In nucleotides, the CDR3 is TGTGCCAGCAGTGAAGTGAGGGGAGGCTCCTACAATGAGCAGTTCTTC. Protein sequence: CASSEVRGGSYNEQFF.

This clone was counted a few times. J is TRBJ1-1 and V is TRBV6-5; D gene unclear. V shed 7 bases and J shed 1 base, with 13 bases lying between them. This CDR3 contains 14 residues. Germline values: CDR1 MNHEY, CDR2 SVGAGI. The CDR3 DNA sequence: TGTGCCAGCACCAACCCTGGCAGGAACACTGAAGCTTTCTTT. Its translation: CASTNPGRNTEAFF.

The chain is built from TRBV5-8 and TRBJ2-2, with 8 bases lining up with TRBD1. Germline V gene sequence: CDR1 SGHTS, CDR2 YDEGEE. The CDR3 runs 16 residues. Trimming removed 2 bases from V and 1 base from J; junction bases left unmatched: 4. For the CDR3, the DNA is TGTGCCAGCAGCTTCTTAACAGGGGGGAACACCGGGGAGCTGTTTTTT. Translating gives CASSFLTGGNTGELFF.

The V and J genes are TRBV30 and TRBJ2-2; D unresolved. V was trimmed by 5 bases and J by 7 bases, leaving 11 bases between them. Germline-derived CDR1 and CDR2 are GTSNPN and SVGIG (reference sequence). There are 12 residues in the CDR3. Written as DNA, the CDR3 is TGTGCCTGGCTCGACATGAACGGGGAGCTGTTTTTT. Translated: CAWLDMNGELFF.

This clone was picked up a small number of times. This chain links TRBV5-4 with TRBJ1-6, with 8 bases identical to TRBD1. The V and J ends lost 0 bases and 9 bases, in that order; junction bases with no gene match: 2. The CDR3 is 14 amino acids. In germline, CDR1 is SGHNT, CDR2 YYREEE (reference sequence). The CDR3 sequence: CASSLAGGVSPLHF. CDR3 DNA: TGTGCCAGCAGCTTGGCAGGGGGCGTTTCACCCCTCCACTTT.

The chain has TRBV28 and TRBJ2-3, with a possible D match to TRBD2 (6 bases). Trimming cost V 5 bases and J 3 bases, with 18 bases left between them. This CDR3 region has 16 residues. Germline V gene sequence: CDR1 MDHEN, CDR2 SYDVKM. The CDR3 loop is CASSQGWGGETDTQYF. CDR3 DNA sequence: TGTGCCAGCAGTCAAGGGTGGGGCGGGGAAACAGATACGCAGTATTTT. Full variable domain (remainder filled in from reference TRBV28 and TRBJ2-3): DVKVTQSSRYLVKRTGEKVFLECVQDMDHENMFWYRQDPGLGLRLIYFSYDVKMKEKGDIPEGYSVSREKKERFSLILESASTNQTSMYLCASSQGWGGETDTQYFGPGTRLTVL.

This rearrangement joins TRBV15 to TRBJ2-7; D is perhaps TRBD1 (6 bases). Trimming removed 0 bases from V and 2 bases from J, with 8 bases in between. Germline CDR1 and CDR2: LNHNV and YYDKDF (reference sequence). The CDR3 consists of 14 residues. In DNA, the CDR3 is TGTGCCACCAGCAGAGACAGGGGAGCCTACGAGCAGTACTTC. It translates to CATSRDRGAYEQYF.

This chain links TRBV4-1 with TRBJ1-4, with 7 bases identical to TRBD1. The CDR3 spans 19 residues. Germline CDR1 is MGHRA and CDR2 is YSYEKL. V shed 3 bases, J shed 7 bases, and the junction held 20 bases outside the gene matches. CDR3 sequence (DNA): TGCGCCAGCAGCCAGCCCCTGACAGGGCTGGGCATTACGAGTGAAAAACTGTTTTTT. It encodes CASSQPLTGLGITSEKLFF.

The chain is built from TRBV4-1 and TRBJ1-2, with 7 positions matching TRBD1. The CDR3 extends over 14 amino acids. Unmatched junction bases numbered 5, after V lost 5 bases and J lost 2 bases. Looked up from germline, CDR1 is MGHRA and CDR2 is YSYEKL. The CDR3 coding sequence is TGCGCCAGCAGCTACCGGACAGGCAACTATGGCTACACCTTC. Protein sequence: CASSYRTGNYGYTF.

The chain's CDR3 is CASSFFYEQYF. CDR3 nucleotides: TGTGCCAGCAGCTTCTTCTACGAGCAGTACTTC. The chain employs TRBV5-5 and TRBJ2-7; the D is unclear. This CDR3 is 11 amino acids long. Germline V gene data show CDR1 as SGHKS and CDR2 as YYEKEE (reference sequence). The V gene lost 2 bases and the J gene lost 3 bases, with 3 bases spanning the gap.

This sequence joins TRBV5-1 and TRBJ2-7; D not certain. CDR3 length: 13 amino acids. V lost 0 bases to trimming and J lost 3 bases, with 7 bases between them. Germline V gives CDR1 SGHRS, CDR2 YFSETQ. CDR3 loop: CASSLASDYEQYF. The CDR3 DNA is TGCGCCAGCAGCTTGGCGTCAGACTACGAGCAGTACTTC. The full variable domain, in which reference TRBV5-1 and TRBJ2-7 provide the parts outside the CDR3, is KAGVTQTPRYLIKTRGQQVTLSCSPISGHRSVSWYQQTPGQGLQFLFEYFSETQRNKGNFPGRFSGRQFSNSRSEMNVSTLELGDSALYLCASSLASDYEQYFGPGTRLTVT.

CDR3 nucleotide sequence: TGTGCCAGCATTTTTCAGGGGGCTAGGGAAGCTTTCTTT. Translated, it gives CASIFQGAREAFF. The rearrangement uses TRBV6-1 and TRBJ1-1; 8 bases map to TRBD1. CDR3 length: 13 residues. CDR1 and CDR2 (germline): MNHNS, SASEGT. V trimming: 7 bases; J trimming: 8 bases; junction bases outside the gene matches: 9.

This chain uses TRBV28 with TRBJ1-1, with 9 bases matching TRBD1. This CDR3 contains 14 residues. Germline V gene data show CDR1 as MDHEN and CDR2 as SYDVKM. J lost 4 bases, V lost 5 bases, and 5 bases had no gene match. The CDR3 region has the DNA TGTGCCAGCAGTACAGGGGGCGCACTCACTGAAGCTTTCTTT. Residues: CASSTGGALTEAFF.

V usage is TRBV28 and J usage is TRBJ1-1, with 7 bases lining up with TRBD1. There are 14 residues in the CDR3. CDR1 and CDR2 (germline): MDHEN, SYDVKM. V dropped 4 bases and J dropped 1; count of bases not matched to a gene: 3. CDR3 loop: CASSSHRGNTEAFF. The CDR3 DNA sequence: TGTGCCAGCAGTTCTCACAGGGGGAACACTGAAGCTTTCTTT.

The V gene is TRBV2, the J gene TRBJ1-1, with 10 bases lining up with TRBD1. CDR3 length equals 14 residues. V lost 6 bases, J lost 1 base, and 2 bases stayed unmatched. Germline V CDR1 and CDR2: SNHLY, FYNNEI. The CDR3 is CASSGDRGNTEAFF. For the CDR3, the DNA is TGTGCCAGCAGCGGGGACAGGGGGAACACTGAAGCTTTCTTT.

The chain is built from TRBV4-2 and TRBJ2-1; TRBD2 is a possible D gene (6 bases). The CDR3 loop spans 17 amino acids. The V end was cut by 0 bases, the J end by 10 bases, with 22 bases between. CDR1 and CDR2 (germline): LGHNA, YNFKEQ. The CDR3 coding sequence is TGTGCCAGCAGCCAAGATCCGGGGGACGTGGGAGGAGGCGAGCAGTTCTTC. Its protein is CASSQDPGDVGGGEQFF.

This chain links TRBV18 with TRBJ2-1; D perhaps matches TRBD2 (6 bases). Trimming removed 3 bases at V and 5 bases at J, with 8 bases between. Germline loops: CDR1 KGHSH, CDR2 LQKENI. The CDR3 contains 13 residues. As DNA, the CDR3 is TGTGCCAGCTCACCTCAGCGGGACAATGAGCAGTTCTTC. Its protein product is CASSPQRDNEQFF.

The J gene is TRBJ2-3, the V gene TRBV10-3; D ambiguous. The ends were cut back, 9 bases at V and 3 bases at J, with 7 bases in the middle. The CDR3 covers 11 residues. The germline CDR1 and CDR2 sequences are ENHRY and SYGVKD. CDR3 region: CAIRLTDTQYF. CDR3 nucleotide sequence: TGTGCCATTAGACTGACAGATACGCAGTATTTT.

J is TRBJ1-5 and V is TRBV6-5, with D perhaps matching TRBD1 (6 bases). The CDR3 covers 14 residues. The ends were cut back, 4 bases at V and 4 bases at J, with 11 bases in the middle. In germline, CDR1 is MNHEY, CDR2 SVGAGI. CDR3 coding DNA: TGTGCCAGCAGTTCTGCACAGGGTAATCAGCCCCAGCATTTT. Encoded protein: CASSSAQGNQPQHF.

The rearrangement uses TRBV7-9 and TRBJ1-4; no clear D gene. There are 16 residues in the CDR3. CDR1 is SEHNR and CDR2 is FQNEAQ in the germline V gene (reference sequence). V lost 3 bases, J lost 7 bases, and 18 bases lay in between. CDR3 in DNA: TGTGCCAGCAGCTTTCTGTCAGGCCGGTTCCCTGAAAAACTGTTTTTT. Amino acids: CASSFLSGRFPEKLFF.

The genes are TRBV14 and TRBJ2-3; 7 nucleotides line up with TRBD1. Unmatched junction bases numbered 7, after V lost 0 bases and J lost 1 base. CDR3 length equals 17 residues. Per the germline V gene, CDR1 is SGHDN and CDR2 is FVKESK. CDR3 in amino acids: CASSQEWDSARTDTQYF. In nucleotides, the CDR3 is TGTGCCAGCAGCCAAGAGTGGGACAGCGCGCGCACAGATACGCAGTATTTT.

The rearrangement links TRBV6-5 to TRBJ1-1, with 7 bases matching TRBD1. Germline V gene lookup returns CDR1 MNHEY and CDR2 SVGAGI. V gave up 7 bases and J gave up 9 bases; unmatched junction bases: 11. The CDR3 is 13 residues long. The chain's CDR3 is CASIKGQTRQAFF. CDR3 coding DNA: TGTGCCAGCATCAAGGGACAGACCCGACAAGCTTTCTTT.

The chain couples TRBV5-1 to TRBJ2-1; 8 bases map to TRBD2. The J segment lost 6 bases and the V segment lost 0 bases, leaving 8 bases of the junction unmatched. The CDR3 sequence is 16 residues long. Germline V lookup: CDR1 SGHRS, CDR2 YFSETQ. In nucleotides, the CDR3 is TGCGCCAGCAGCTTGGGGGGACTAGGGCCCCTCAATGAGCAGTTCTTC. Its translation is CASSLGGLGPLNEQFF.